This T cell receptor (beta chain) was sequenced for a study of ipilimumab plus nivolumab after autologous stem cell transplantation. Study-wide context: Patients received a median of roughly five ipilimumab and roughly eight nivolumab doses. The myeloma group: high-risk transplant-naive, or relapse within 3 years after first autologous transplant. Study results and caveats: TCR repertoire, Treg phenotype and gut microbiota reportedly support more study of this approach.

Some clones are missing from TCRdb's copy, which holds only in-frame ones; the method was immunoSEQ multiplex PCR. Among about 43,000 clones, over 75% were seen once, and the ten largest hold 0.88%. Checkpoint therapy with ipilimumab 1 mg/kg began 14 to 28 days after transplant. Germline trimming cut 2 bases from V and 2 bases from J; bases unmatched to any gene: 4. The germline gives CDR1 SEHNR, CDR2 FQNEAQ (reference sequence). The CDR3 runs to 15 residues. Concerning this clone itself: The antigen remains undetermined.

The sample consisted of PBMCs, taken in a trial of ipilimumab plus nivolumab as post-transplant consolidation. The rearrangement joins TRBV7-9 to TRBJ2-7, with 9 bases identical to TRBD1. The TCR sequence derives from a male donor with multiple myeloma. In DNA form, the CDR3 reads TGTGCCAGCAGCTTAATGGGGGACAGGGCCTACGAGCAGTACTTC. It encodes CASSLMGDRAYEQYF.